These T cell receptor beta chains were read from a single sample in a study of CD8 T cells in ankylosing spondylitis. A single record per CDR3 protein comes from TCRdb applying MiXCR to the 5' RACE reads. Of fewer than 750,000 distinct CDR3 sequences listed, 19% are singletons. Sequencing used blood, either unsorted or a sorted T cell fraction (not recorded which). These receptors were obtained from a male donor with ankylosing spondylitis. Each CDR3 is given with its conserved first and last residue. The D gene is left open where the match is weak. Only part of the rows carry a size: once, few, many, or a class if the clone is expanded.

clone_size	d_call	v_call	j_call	cdr3_aa	cdr3_nt
few	NA	TRBV4-2	TRBJ2-1	CASSLLLEGASSYNEQFF	TGTGCCAGCAGCCTTTTGCTGGAGGGGGCAAGCTCCTACAATGAGCAGTTCTTC
NA	NA	TRBV4-1	TRBJ2-7	CASSRTGTALSYEQYF	TGCGCCAGCAGCCGCACCGGGACCGCGCTTTCCTACGAGCAGTACTTC
NA	NA	TRBV9	TRBJ1-1	CASSVAAGLNTEAFF	TGTGCCAGCAGCGTAGCAGCAGGTTTGAACACTGAAGCTTTCTTT
NA	NA	TRBV20-1	TRBJ1-1	CSARGPREKGLMNTEAFF	TGCAGTGCTAGAGGTCCCAGGGAGAAGGGCCTCATGAACACTGAAGCTTTCTTT
NA	NA	TRBV7-2	TRBJ2-5	CASSNGGQETQYF	TGTGCCAGCAGCAACGGGGGCCAAGAGACCCAGTACTTC
NA	NA	TRBV6-2/TRBV6-3	TRBJ1-1	CASSYGGYTEAFF	TGTGCCAGCAGTTATGGAGGGTACACTGAAGCTTTCTTT
NA	TRBD2	TRBV7-9	TRBJ2-3	CASSFASGGFTDTQYF	TGTGCCAGCAGCTTCGCTAGCGGGGGGTTCACAGATACGCAGTATTTT
NA	NA	TRBV3-1	TRBJ2-7	CASSHARDWTYEQYF	TGTGCCAGCAGCCATGCGAGGGACTGGACCTACGAGCAGTACTTC
few	NA	TRBV29-1	TRBJ2-7	CCVGGINSYEQYF	TGCTGCGTAGGCGGGATTAACTCCTACGAGCAGTACTTC
NA	NA	TRBV20-1	TRBJ1-5	CSAPNPGSNQPQHF	TGCAGTGCCCCCAACCCGGGAAGTAATCAGCCCCAGCATTTT
NA	TRBD1	TRBV6-2/TRBV6-3	TRBJ2-5	CASSLTGFETQYF	TGTGCCAGCAGTCTGACAGGGTTCGAGACCCAGTACTTC
many	TRBD2	TRBV6-2/TRBV6-3	TRBJ2-1	CASSPPAGGYNEQFF	TGTGCCAGCAGCCCCCCTGCGGGAGGGTACAATGAGCAGTTCTTC
few	NA	TRBV28	TRBJ1-2	CASSIGEGYGYTF	TGTGCCAGCAGTATTGGGGAGGGCTATGGCTACACCTTC
NA	TRBD2	TRBV5-1	TRBJ2-7	CASSPWLAATYEQYF	TGCGCCAGCAGCCCCTGGCTAGCGGCTACCTACGAGCAGTACTTC
once	TRBD1	TRBV20-1	TRBJ1-5	CSARARRDRGGQPQHF	TGCAGCGCTAGAGCCCGCCGGGACAGGGGGGGACAGCCCCAGCATTTT
once	NA	TRBV29-1	TRBJ2-1	CSVEWDFRYNEQFF	TGCAGCGTTGAGTGGGACTTTCGATACAATGAGCAGTTCTTC
NA	TRBD2	TRBV29-1	TRBJ2-7	CSYSSPGGYEQYF	TGCAGTTATAGTTCCCCGGGGGGCTACGAGCAGTACTTC
few	TRBD2	TRBV20-1	TRBJ2-3	CSASLTSGSTDTQYF	TGCAGTGCCAGCCTGACTAGCGGGTCCACAGATACGCAGTATTTT
NA	NA	TRBV20-1	TRBJ2-7	CSAADQPTEQYF	TGCAGTGCTGCGGACCAGCCTACGGAGCAGTACTTC
NA	TRBD1	TRBV27	TRBJ1-5	CASSLFRDSNQPQHF	TGTGCCAGCAGTTTATTTCGGGACAGTAATCAGCCCCAGCATTTT
NA	TRBD2	TRBV6-2/TRBV6-3	TRBJ2-1	CASSYPGTRDEQFF	TGTGCCAGCAGTTATCCCGGGACTAGGGATGAGCAGTTCTTC
once	TRBD2	TRBV4-3	TRBJ2-2	CASSFALSGRGGTGELFF	TGCGCCAGCAGCTTTGCGCTGAGCGGGAGGGGGGGCACCGGGGAGCTGTTTTTT
NA	TRBD1	TRBV27	TRBJ2-3	CASYSGTGLDTQYF	TGTGCCAGCTATTCCGGGACAGGACTCGATACGCAGTATTTT
many	TRBD2	TRBV12-3/TRBV12-4	TRBJ2-7	CASSLGRGVSYEQYF	TGTGCCAGCAGTTTAGGGCGGGGGGTCAGTTACGAGCAGTACTTC
NA	NA	TRBV5-6	TRBJ1-2	CASSPIPGGGGYTF	TGTGCCAGCAGCCCCATACCCGGGGGCGGTGGCTACACCTTC
few	NA	TRBV11-2	TRBJ2-1	CASSATGIVDNEQFF	TGTGCCAGCAGCGCCACAGGTATTGTCGACAATGAGCAGTTCTTC
NA	TRBD2	TRBV29-1	TRBJ2-1	CSVGGLAGRDEQFF	TGCAGCGTGGGGGGACTAGCGGGAAGAGATGAGCAGTTCTTC
NA	TRBD1	TRBV6-5	TRBJ1-2	CASSSTGTGRNYGYTF	TGTGCCAGCAGTTCCACCGGGACAGGGAGAAACTATGGCTACACCTTC
NA	NA	TRBV10-2	TRBJ2-1	CASSIPYNEQFF	TGCGCCAGCAGTATCCCCTACAATGAGCAGTTCTTC
NA	NA	TRBV20-1	TRBJ1-1	CSARVPLYYEAFF	TGCAGTGCTAGGGTACCTTTATACTATGAAGCTTTCTTT
NA	NA	TRBV6-5	TRBJ2-2	CASSYSMGVNTGELFF	TGTGCCAGCAGTTACTCGATGGGTGTCAACACCGGGGAGCTGTTTTTT
NA	NA	TRBV20-1	TRBJ2-7	CSARDSGDSYEQYF	TGCAGTGCTAGAGATTCAGGGGACTCCTACGAGCAGTACTTC
NA	NA	TRBV12-3/TRBV12-4	TRBJ1-5	CASSLASGVNQPQHF	TGTGCCAGCAGTTTAGCTTCAGGGGTCAATCAGCCCCAGCATTTT
NA	NA	TRBV10-3	TRBJ1-1	CAISENLPRAFF	TGTGCCATCAGTGAGAATTTGCCTCGGGCTTTCTTT
few	NA	TRBV9	TRBJ2-7	CASSVGEENAYEQYF	TGTGCCAGCAGCGTAGGGGAGGAAAACGCCTACGAGCAGTACTTC
few	NA	TRBV25-1	TRBJ2-7	CASSDLAFYEQYF	TGTGCCAGCAGTGATCTAGCGTTCTACGAGCAGTACTTC
NA	TRBD2	TRBV20-1	TRBJ2-7	CSALSGSFPYEQYF	TGCAGTGCCCTGAGCGGGAGTTTTCCCTACGAGCAGTACTTC
NA	NA	TRBV9	TRBJ1-3	CASSALFGNTIYF	TGTGCCAGCAGCGCACTCTTCGGAAACACCATATATTTT
NA	TRBD1	TRBV4-3	TRBJ2-5	CASSQDWDRGLETQYF	TGCGCCAGCAGCCAAGATTGGGACAGGGGGTTGGAGACCCAGTACTTC
NA	TRBD1	TRBV10-3	TRBJ2-7	CAISGRTGPATYEQYF	TGTGCCATCAGTGGAAGGACAGGGCCAGCGACCTACGAGCAGTACTTC
NA	NA	TRBV5-6	TRBJ1-5	CASSLQSGSNQPQHF	TGTGCCAGCAGCTTGCAGTCAGGAAGCAATCAGCCCCAGCATTTT
few	NA	TRBV12-3/TRBV12-4	TRBJ1-1	CASRFTGRAEAFF	TGTGCCAGCAGGTTCACGGGACGGGCTGAAGCTTTCTTT
few	TRBD2	TRBV20-1	TRBJ2-2	CSARDGTSGLTGELFF	TGCAGTGCTAGAGATGGGACTAGCGGGCTGACCGGGGAGCTGTTTTTT
NA	NA	TRBV6-2/TRBV6-3	TRBJ1-2	CASSPRRFYGYTF	TGTGCCAGCAGCCCCAGGCGGTTCTATGGCTACACCTTC
NA	NA	TRBV5-1	TRBJ2-7	CASRPRDSGDEQYF	TGCGCCAGCAGACCCCGGGACTCCGGGGACGAGCAGTACTTC
few	TRBD2	TRBV5-6	TRBJ2-5	CASSIRTGGGETQYF	TGTGCCAGCAGCATACGGACGGGGGGGGGAGAGACCCAGTACTTC
NA	NA	TRBV7-6	TRBJ2-7	CASSSSRVPAYEQYF	TGTGCCAGCAGCTCCTCCCGGGTCCCCGCTTACGAGCAGTACTTC
few	NA	TRBV3-1	TRBJ2-1	CASSQDHNEQFF	TGTGCCAGCAGCCAGGACCACAATGAGCAGTTCTTC